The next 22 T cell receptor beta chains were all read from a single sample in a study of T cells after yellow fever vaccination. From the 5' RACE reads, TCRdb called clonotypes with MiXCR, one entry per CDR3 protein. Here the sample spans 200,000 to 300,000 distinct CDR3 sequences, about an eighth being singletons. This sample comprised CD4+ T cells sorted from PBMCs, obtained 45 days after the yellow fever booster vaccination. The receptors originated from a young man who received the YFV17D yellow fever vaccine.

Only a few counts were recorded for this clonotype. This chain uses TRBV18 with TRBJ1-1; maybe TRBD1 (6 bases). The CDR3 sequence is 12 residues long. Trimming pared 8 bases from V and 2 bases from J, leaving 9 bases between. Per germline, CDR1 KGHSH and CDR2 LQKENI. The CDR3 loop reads CASQGQNTEAFF. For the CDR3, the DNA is TGTGCCAGCCAGGGACAAAACACTGAAGCTTTCTTT. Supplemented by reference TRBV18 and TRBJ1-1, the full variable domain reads NAGVMQNPRHLVRRRGQEARLRCSPMKGHSHVYWYRQLPEEGLKFMVYLQKENIIDESGMPKERFSAEFPKEGPSILRIQQVVRGDSAAYFCASQGQNTEAFFGQGTRLTVV.

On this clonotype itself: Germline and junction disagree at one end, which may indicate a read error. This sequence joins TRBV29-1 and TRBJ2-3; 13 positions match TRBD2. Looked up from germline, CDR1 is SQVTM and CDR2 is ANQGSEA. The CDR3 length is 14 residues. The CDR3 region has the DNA TGCAGAGTTGAGGGACTAGCGGGGTCAGATACGCAGTATTTT. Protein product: CRVEGLAGSDTQYF.

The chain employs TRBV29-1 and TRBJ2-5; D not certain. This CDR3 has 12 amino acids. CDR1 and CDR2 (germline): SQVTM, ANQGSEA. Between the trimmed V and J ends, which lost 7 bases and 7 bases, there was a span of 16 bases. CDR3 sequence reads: CSAASQAGTQYF. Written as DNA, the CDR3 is TGCAGCGCCGCGTCCCAGGCAGGGACCCAGTACTTC.

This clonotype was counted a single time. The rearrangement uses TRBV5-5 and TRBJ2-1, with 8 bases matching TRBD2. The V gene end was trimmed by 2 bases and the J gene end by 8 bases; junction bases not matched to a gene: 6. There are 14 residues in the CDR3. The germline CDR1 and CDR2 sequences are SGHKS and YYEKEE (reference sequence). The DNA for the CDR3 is TGTGCCAGCAGCTTAGCGGGAGACGGGGATGAGCAGTTCTTC. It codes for CASSLAGDGDEQFF.

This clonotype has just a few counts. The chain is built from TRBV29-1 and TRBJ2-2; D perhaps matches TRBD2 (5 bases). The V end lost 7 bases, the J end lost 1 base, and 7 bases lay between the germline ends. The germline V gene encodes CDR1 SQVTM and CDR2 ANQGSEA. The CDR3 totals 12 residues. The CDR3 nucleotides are TGCAGCGCGGGAAGGAACACCGGGGAGCTGTTTTTT. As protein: CSAGRNTGELFF.

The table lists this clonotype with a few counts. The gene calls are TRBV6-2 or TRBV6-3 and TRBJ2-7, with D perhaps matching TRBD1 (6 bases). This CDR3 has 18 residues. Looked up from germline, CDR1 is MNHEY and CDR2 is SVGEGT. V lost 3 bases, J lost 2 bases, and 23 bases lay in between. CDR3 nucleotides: TGTGCCAGCAGTTATTCGCCCCCGATTCTTTCAGGGGCCTACGAGCAGTACTTC. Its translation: CASSYSPPILSGAYEQYF.

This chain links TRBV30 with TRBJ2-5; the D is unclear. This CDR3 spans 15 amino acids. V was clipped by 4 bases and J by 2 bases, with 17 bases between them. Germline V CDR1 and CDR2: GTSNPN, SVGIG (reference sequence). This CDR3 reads CAWTTPGPRQETQYF. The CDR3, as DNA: TGTGCCTGGACAACACCGGGTCCGAGGCAAGAGACCCAGTACTTC.

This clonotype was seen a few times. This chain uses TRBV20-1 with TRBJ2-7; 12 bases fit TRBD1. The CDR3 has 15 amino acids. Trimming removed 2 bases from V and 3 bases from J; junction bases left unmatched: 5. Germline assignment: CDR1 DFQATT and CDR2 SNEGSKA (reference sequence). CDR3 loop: CSARLRDRGLYEQYF. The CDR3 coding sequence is TGCAGTGCTAGATTAAGGGACAGGGGGCTCTACGAGCAGTACTTC.

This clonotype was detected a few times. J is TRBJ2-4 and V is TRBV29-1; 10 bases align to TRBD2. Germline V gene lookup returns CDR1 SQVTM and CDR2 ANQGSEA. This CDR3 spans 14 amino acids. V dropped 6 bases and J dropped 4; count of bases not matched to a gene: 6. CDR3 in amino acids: CSVGLTSGKNIQYF. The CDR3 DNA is TGCAGCGTCGGCTTGACTAGCGGGAAAAACATTCAGTACTTC.

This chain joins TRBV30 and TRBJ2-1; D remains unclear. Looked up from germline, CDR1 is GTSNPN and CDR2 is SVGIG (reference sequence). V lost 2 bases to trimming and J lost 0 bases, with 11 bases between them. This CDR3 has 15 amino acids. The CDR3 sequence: CAWSWAASSYNEQFF. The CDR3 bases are TGTGCCTGGAGTTGGGCGGCTAGCTCCTACAATGAGCAGTTCTTC.

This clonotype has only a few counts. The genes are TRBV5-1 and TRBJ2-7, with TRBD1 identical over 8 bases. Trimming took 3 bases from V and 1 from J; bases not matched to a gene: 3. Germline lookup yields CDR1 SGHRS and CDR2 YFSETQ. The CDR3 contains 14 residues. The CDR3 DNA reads TGCGCCAGCAGCTCACAGGGGGATTCCTACGAGCAGTACTTC. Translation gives CASSSQGDSYEQYF.

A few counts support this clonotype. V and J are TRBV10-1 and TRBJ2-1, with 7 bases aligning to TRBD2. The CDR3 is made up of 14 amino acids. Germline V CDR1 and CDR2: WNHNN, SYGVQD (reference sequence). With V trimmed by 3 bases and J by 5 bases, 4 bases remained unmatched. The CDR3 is CASSDGLADNEQFF. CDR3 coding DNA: TGCGCCAGCAGTGATGGGCTAGCGGACAATGAGCAGTTCTTC.

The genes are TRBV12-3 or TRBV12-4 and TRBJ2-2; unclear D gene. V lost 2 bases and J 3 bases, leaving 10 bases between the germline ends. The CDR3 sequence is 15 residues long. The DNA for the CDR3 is TGTGCCAGCAGTTTAAGAAAGGTCGACACCGGGGAGCTGTTTTTT. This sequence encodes CASSLRKVDTGELFF.

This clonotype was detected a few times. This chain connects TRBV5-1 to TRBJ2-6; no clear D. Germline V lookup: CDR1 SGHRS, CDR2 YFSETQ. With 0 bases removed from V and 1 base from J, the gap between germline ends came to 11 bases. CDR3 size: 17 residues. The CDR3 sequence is CASSLDPLRSGANVLTF. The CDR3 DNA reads TGCGCCAGCAGCTTGGATCCTTTACGATCTGGGGCCAACGTCCTGACTTTC. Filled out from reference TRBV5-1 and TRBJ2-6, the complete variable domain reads KAGVTQTPRYLIKTRGQQVTLSCSPISGHRSVSWYQQTPGQGLQFLFEYFSETQRNKGNFPGRFSGRQFSNSRSEMNVSTLELGDSALYLCASSLDPLRSGANVLTFGAGSRLTVL.

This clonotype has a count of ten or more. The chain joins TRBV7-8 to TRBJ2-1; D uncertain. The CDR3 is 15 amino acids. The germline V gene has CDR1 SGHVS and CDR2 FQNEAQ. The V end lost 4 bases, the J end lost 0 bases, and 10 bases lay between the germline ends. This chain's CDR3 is CASSSTSSSYNEQFF. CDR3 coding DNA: TGTGCCAGCAGCTCCACTTCTAGCTCCTACAATGAGCAGTTCTTC.

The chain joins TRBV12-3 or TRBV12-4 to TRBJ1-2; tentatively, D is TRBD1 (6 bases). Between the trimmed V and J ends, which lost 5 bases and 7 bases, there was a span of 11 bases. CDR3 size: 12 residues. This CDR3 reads CASSRPGAGYTF. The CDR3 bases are TGTGCCAGCAGTCGGCCAGGGGCTGGCTACACCTTC.

The CDR3 nucleotides read TGTGCCAGCAGTTACTCGCTGGGGCAGGGACGGTCCTTCAATCAGCCCCAGCATTTT. It yields the protein CASSYSLGQGRSFNQPQHF. J is TRBJ1-5 and V is TRBV6-2 or TRBV6-3, with D possibly being TRBD1 (5 bases). Per germline, CDR1 MNHEY and CDR2 SVGEGT. Trimming shortened V by 0 bases and J by 3 bases, and 21 bases separated the two germline ends. The CDR3 has 19 residues.

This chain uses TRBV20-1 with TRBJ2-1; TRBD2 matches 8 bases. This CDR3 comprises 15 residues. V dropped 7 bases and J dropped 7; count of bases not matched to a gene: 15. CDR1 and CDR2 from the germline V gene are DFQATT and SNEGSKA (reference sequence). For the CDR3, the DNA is TGCAGTGTCAACCCCCGGGAGGGGGTACAAAATGAGCAGTTCTTC. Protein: CSVNPREGVQNEQFF.

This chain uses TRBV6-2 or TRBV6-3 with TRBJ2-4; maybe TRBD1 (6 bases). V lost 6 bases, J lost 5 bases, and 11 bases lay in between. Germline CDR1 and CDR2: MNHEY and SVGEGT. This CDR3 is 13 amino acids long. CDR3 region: CASRLDSQNIQYF. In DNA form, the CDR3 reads TGTGCCAGCAGACTGGACAGCCAAAACATTCAGTACTTC.

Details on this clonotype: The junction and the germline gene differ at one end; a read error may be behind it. The CDR3 is CATSPTKDRSSYNEQFF. Here the CDR3 DNA reads TGTGCCACCTCACCCACCAAGGACAGGAGCTCCTACAATGAGCAGTTCTTC. The chain carries TRBV18 and TRBJ2-1; 7 nucleotides align to TRBD1. The V gene's germline CDR1 is KGHSH and CDR2 LQKENI. The CDR3 loop spans 17 amino acids.

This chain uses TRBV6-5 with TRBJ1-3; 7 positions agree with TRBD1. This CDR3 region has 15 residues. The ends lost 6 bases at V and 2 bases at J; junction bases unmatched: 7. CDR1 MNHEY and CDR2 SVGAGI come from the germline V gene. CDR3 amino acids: CASRPQGRTGNTIYF. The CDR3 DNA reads TGTGCCAGCAGGCCACAGGGGCGTACTGGAAACACCATATATTTT.

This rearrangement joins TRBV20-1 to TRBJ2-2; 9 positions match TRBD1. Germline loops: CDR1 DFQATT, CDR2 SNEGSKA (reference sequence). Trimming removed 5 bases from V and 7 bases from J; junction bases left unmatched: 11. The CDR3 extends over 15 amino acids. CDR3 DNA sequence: TGCAGTGCTTTCAGAGGGACAGGGAGGGGCGGGGAGCTGTTTTTT. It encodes CSAFRGTGRGGELFF.